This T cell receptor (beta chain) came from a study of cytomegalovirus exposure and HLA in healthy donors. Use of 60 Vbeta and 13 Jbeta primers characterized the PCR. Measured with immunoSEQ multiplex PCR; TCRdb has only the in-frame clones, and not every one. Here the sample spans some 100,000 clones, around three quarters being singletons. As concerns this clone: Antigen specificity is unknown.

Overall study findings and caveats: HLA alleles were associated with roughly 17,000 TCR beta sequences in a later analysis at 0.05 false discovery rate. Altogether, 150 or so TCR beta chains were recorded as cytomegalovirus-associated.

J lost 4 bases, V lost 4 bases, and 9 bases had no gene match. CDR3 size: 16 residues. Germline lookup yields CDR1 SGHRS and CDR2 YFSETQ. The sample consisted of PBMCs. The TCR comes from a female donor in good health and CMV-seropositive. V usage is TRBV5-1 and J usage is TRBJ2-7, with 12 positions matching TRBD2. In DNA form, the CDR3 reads TGCGCCAGCAGCCCGGGATGGACTAGCGGGAATTACGAGCAGTACTTC. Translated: CASSPGWTSGNYEQYF.